In its sample, the clone carrying this T cell receptor (beta chain) was seen a few times. Its specificity is unknown. Time point indicated: persistent/refractory GD, antithyroid drugs over 5 years with positive TRAb. Making the TCR library involved RNA that had been extracted from PBMCs. This entry comes from a study of regulatory T cells in long-lasting Graves disease. General study findings and limits: Patients whose Graves' disease persisted exhibited lower TCR diversity than those newly diagnosed.

Assembly of TCR beta libraries relied on iRepertoire HTBI primers together with Arm-PCR of CDR3 regions. Each CDR3 protein gets one entry after TCRdb re-called the multiplex PCR reads with MiXCR. Of hundreds of thousands of distinct CDR3 sequences in the sample, 20% were seen once. The sequence was collected from a female donor with Graves disease. The sample here was peripheral blood mononuclear cells (PBMCs), taken when the disease was refractory, from a patient treated with antithyroid drugs.

The CDR3 coding sequence is TGTGCCAGCAGTTACTCGGCCTCCGGGAAAAACATTCAGTACTTC. Residues: CASSYSASGKNIQYF. V and J are TRBV6-2 or TRBV6-3 and TRBJ2-4; D is undetermined. CDR3 length: 15 residues. Trimming pared 0 bases from V and 4 bases from J, leaving 10 bases between. Germline V gene data show CDR1 as MNHEY and CDR2 as SVGEGT.